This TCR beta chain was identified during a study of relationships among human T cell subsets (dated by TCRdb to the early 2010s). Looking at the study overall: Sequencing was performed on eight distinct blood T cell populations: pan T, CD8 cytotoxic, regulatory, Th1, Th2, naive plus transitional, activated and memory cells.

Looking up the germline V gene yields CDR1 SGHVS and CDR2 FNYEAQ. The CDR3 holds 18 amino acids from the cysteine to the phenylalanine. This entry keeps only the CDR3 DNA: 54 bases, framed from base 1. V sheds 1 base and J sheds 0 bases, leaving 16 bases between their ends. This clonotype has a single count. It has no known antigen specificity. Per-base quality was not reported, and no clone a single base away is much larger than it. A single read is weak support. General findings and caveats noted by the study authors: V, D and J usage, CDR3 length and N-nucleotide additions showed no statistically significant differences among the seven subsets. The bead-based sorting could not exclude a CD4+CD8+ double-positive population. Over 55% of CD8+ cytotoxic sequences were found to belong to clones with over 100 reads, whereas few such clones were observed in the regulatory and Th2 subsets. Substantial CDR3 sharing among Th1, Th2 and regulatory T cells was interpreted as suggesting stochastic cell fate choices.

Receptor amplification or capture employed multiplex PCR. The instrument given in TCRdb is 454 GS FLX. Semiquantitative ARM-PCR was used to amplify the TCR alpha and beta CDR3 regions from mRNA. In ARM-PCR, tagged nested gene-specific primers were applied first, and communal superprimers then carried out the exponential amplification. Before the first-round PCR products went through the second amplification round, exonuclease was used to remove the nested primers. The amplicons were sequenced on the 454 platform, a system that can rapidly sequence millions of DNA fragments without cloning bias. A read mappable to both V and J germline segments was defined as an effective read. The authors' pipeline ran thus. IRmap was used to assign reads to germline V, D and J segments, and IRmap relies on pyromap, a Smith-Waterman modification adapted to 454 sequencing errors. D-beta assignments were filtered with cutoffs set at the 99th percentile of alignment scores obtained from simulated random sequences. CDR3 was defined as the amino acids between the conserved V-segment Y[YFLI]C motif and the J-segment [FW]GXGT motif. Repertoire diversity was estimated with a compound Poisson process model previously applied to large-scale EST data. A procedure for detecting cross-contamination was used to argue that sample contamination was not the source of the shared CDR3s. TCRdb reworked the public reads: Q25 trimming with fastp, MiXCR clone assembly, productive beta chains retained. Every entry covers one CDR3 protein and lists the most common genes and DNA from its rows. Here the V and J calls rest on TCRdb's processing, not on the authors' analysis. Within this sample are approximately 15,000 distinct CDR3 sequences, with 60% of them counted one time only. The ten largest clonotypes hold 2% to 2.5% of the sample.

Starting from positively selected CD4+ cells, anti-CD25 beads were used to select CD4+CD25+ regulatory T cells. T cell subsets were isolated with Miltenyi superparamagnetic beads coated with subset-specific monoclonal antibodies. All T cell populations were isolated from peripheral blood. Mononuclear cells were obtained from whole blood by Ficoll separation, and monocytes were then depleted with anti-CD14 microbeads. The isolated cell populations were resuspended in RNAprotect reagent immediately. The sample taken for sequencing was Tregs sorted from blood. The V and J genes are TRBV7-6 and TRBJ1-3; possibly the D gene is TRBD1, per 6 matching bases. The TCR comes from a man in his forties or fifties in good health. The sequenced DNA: TGTGCCAGCAGCTTAGTGGAGCAGGGGATCATCTCTGGAAACACCATATATTTT. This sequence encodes CASSLVEQGIISGNTIYF.